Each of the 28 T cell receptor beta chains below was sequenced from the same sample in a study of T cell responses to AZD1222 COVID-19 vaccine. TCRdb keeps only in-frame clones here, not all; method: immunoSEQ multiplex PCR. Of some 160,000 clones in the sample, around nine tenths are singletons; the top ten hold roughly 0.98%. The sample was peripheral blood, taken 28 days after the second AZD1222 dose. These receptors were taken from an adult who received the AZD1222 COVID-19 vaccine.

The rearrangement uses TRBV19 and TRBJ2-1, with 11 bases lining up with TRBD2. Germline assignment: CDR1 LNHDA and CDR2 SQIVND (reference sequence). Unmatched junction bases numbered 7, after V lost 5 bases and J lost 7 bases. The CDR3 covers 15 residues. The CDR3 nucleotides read TGTGCCAGTAGTTTAGCGGGGGGGCCCACTAATGAGCAGTTCTTC. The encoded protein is CASSLAGGPTNEQFF.

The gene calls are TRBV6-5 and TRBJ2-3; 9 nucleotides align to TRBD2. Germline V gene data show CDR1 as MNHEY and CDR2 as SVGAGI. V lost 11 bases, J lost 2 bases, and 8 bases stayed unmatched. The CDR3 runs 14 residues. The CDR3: CASSAGGPTDTQYF. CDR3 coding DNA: TGTGCCTCCTCAGCGGGGGGACCCACAGATACGCAGTATTTT.

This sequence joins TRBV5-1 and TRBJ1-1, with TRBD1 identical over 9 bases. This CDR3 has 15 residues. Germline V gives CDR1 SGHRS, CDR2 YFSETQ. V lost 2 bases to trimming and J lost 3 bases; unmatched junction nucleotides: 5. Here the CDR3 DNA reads TGCGCCAGCAGCTTCCGGGACAGGGCGGACACTGAAGCTTTCTTT. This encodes CASSFRDRADTEAFF.

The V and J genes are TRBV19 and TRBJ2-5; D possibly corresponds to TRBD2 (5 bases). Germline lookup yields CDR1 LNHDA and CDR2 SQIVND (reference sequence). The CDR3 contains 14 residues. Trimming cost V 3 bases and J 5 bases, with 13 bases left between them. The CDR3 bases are TGTGCCAGTAGTATCCCTGGAGGTAGGGAGACCCAGTACTTC. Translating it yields CASSIPGGRETQYF.

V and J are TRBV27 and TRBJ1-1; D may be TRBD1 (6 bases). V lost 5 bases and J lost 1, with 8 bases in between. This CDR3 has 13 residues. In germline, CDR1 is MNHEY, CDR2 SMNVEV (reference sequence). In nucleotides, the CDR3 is TGTGCCAGCAGTCCACAGGGGAACACTGAAGCTTTCTTT. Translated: CASSPQGNTEAFF.

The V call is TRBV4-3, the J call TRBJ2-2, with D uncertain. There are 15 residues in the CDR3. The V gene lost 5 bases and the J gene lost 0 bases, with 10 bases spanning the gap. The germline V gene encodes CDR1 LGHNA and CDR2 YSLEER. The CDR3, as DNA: TGCGCCAGCAGCGAGGAGTTCGCGAACACCGGGGAGCTGTTTTTT. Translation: CASSEEFANTGELFF.

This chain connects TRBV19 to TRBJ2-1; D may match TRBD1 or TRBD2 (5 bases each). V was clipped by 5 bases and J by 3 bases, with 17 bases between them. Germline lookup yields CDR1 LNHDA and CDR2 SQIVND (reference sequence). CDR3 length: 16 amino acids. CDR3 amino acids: CASSLWGSTNYNEQFF. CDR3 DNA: TGTGCCAGTAGTCTCTGGGGGTCTACAAACTACAATGAGCAGTTCTTC.

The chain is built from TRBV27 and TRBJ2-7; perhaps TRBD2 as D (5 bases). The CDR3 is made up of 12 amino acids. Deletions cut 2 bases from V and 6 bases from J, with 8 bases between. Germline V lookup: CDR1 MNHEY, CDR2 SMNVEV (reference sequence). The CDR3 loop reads CASSLTGSEQYF. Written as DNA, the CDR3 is TGTGCCAGCAGTTTAACTGGGAGCGAGCAGTACTTC.

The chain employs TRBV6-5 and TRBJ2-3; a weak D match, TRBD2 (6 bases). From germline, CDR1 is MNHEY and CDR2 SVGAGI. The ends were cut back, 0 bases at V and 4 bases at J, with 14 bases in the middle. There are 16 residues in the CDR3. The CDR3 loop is CASSYSLANLADTQYF. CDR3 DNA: TGTGCCAGCAGTTACTCGCTAGCGAATTTGGCAGATACGCAGTATTTT.

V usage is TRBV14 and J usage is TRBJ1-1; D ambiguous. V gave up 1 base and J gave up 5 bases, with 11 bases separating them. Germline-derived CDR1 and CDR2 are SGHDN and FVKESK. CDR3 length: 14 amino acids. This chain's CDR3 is CASSQVMAGTEAFF. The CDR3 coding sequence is TGTGCCAGCAGCCAAGTAATGGCGGGAACTGAAGCTTTCTTT.

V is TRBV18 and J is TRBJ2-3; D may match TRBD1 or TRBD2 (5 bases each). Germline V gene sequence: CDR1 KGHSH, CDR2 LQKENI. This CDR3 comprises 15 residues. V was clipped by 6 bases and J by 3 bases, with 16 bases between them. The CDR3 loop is CASSPWDPQTDTQYF. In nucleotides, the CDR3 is TGTGCCAGCTCCCCCTGGGACCCACAAACAGATACGCAGTATTTT.

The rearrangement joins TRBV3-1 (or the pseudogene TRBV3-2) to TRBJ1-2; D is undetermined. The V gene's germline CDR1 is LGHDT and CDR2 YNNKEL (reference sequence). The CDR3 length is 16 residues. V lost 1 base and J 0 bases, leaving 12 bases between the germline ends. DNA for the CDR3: TGTGCCAGCAGCCAAGCGCCCTGGACGGCTAACTATGGCTACACCTTC. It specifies CASSQAPWTANYGYTF.

The CDR3 protein is CAISPVDRGRSNYGYTF. DNA of the CDR3: TGTGCCATCAGTCCCGTGGACAGGGGGCGAAGTAACTATGGCTACACCTTC. The chain combines TRBV10-3 with TRBJ1-2, with 11 bases matching TRBD1. Trimming at V came to 5 bases and at J to 1 base, leaving 9 bases not matched to a gene. Germline values: CDR1 ENHRY, CDR2 SYGVKD. The CDR3 has 17 amino acids.

CDR3 amino acids: CASSGVVRRSYNSPLHF. In DNA, the CDR3 is TGCGCCAGCAGTGGGGTCGTGCGGCGCTCCTATAATTCACCCCTCCACTTT. The V gene is TRBV10-1, the J gene TRBJ1-6; D uncertain. Deletions cut 4 bases from V and 0 bases from J, with 13 bases between. The CDR3 spans 17 residues. Germline-derived CDR1 and CDR2 are WNHNN and SYGVQD (reference sequence).

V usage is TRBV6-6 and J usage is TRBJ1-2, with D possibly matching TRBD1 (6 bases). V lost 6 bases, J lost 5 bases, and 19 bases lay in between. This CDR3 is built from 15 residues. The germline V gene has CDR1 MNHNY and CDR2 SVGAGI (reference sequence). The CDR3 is CASRNNGGGRYGYTF. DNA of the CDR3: TGTGCCAGCAGAAACAACGGGGGCGGGAGGTATGGCTACACCTTC.

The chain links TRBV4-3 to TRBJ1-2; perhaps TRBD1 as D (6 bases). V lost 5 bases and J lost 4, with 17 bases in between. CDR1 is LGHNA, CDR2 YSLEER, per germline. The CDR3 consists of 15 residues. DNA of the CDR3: TGCGCCAGCAGCTTAACCAGGGGTTATGTCTATGGCTACACCTTC. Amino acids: CASSLTRGYVYGYTF.

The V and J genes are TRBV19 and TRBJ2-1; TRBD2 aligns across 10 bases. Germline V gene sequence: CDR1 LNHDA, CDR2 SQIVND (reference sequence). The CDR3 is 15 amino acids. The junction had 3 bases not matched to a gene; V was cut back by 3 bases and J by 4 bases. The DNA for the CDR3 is TGTGCCAGTAGTATTGCTAGCGGGAGTTACAATGAGCAGTTCTTC. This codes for CASSIASGSYNEQFF. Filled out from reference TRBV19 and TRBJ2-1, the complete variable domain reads DGGITQSPKYLFRKEGQNVTLSCEQNLNHDAMYWYRQDPGQGLRLIYYSQIVNDFQKGDIAEGYSVSREKKESFPLTVTSAQKNPTAFYLCASSIASGSYNEQFFGPGTRLTVL.

The CDR3 nucleotides are TGCGCCAGCAGTGAGTCGAGAGGGGGCCCGAACTATGGCTACACCTTC. Translated: CASSESRGGPNYGYTF. The chain uses TRBV10-1 and TRBJ1-2, with 7 bases matching TRBD1. Per the germline V gene, CDR1 is WNHNN and CDR2 is SYGVQD (reference sequence). Unmatched junction bases numbered 6, after V lost 0 bases and J lost 2 bases. The length of the CDR3 is 16 residues.

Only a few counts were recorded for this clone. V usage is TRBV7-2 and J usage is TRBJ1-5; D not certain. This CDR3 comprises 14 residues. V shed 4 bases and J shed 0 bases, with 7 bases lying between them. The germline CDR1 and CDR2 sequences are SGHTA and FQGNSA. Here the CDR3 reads CASSSPYSNQPQHF. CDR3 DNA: TGTGCCAGCAGCTCCCCATATAGCAATCAGCCCCAGCATTTT.

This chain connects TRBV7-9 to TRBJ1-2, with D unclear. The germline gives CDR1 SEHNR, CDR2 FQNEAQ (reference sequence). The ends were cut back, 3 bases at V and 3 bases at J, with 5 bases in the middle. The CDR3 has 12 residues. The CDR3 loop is CASSFRDYGYTF. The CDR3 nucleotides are TGTGCCAGCAGCTTTAGGGACTATGGCTACACCTTC.

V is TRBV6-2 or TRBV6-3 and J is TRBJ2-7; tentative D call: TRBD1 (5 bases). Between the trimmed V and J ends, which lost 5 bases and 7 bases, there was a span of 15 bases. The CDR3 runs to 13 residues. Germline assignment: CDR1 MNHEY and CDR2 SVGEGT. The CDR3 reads CASSPRALREQYF. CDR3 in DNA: TGTGCCAGCAGTCCCAGGGCCTTACGAGAGCAGTACTTC.

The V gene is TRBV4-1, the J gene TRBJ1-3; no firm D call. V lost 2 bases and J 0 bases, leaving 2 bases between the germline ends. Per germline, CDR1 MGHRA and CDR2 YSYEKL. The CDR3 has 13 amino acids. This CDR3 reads CASSQYSGNTIYF. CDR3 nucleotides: TGCGCCAGCAGCCAATACTCTGGAAACACCATATATTTT.

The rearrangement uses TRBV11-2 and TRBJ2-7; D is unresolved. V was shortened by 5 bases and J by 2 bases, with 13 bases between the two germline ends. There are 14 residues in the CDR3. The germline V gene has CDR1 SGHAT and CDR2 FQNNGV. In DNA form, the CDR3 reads TGTGCCAGCAGCAACGCTGGACGCGCCTACGAGCAGTACTTC. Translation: CASSNAGRAYEQYF.

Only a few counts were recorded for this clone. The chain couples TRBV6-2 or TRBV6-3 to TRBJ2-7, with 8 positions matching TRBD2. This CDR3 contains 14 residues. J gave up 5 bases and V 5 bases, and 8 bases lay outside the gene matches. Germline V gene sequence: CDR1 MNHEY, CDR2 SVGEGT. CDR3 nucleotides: TGTGCCAGCAGTGTAGCGGGGCAAGTCGACGAGCAGTACTTC. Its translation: CASSVAGQVDEQYF.

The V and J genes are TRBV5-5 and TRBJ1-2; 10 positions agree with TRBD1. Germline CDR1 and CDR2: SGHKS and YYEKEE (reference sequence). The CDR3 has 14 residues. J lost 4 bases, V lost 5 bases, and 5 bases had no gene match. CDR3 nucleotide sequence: TGTGCCAGCAGACCCGGACAGGGGGGCTATGGCTACACCTTC. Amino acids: CASRPGQGGYGYTF.

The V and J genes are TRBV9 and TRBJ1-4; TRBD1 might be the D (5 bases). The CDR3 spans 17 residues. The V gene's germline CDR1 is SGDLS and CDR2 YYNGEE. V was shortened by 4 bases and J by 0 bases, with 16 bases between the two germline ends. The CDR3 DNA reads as TGTGCCAGCAGCCCGACTTATCTCAGGGCAACTAATGAAAAACTGTTTTTT. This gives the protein CASSPTYLRATNEKLFF. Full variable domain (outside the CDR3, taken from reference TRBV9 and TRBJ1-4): DSGVTQTPKHLITATGQRVTLRCSPRSGDLSVYWYQQSLDQGLQFLIQYYNGEERAKGNILERFSAQQFPDLHSELNLSSLELGDSALYFCASSPTYLRATNEKLFFGSGTQLSVL.

The chain's CDR3 is CASGQGSAGQPQHF. The DNA for the CDR3 is TGTGCTAGTGGTCAGGGGTCAGCGGGCCAGCCCCAGCATTTT. This rearrangement joins TRBV12-5 to TRBJ1-5; a weak D match, TRBD1 (6 bases). This CDR3 comprises 14 residues. The germline V and J ends were trimmed by 5 bases and 7 bases, with 15 bases remaining between them. Germline CDR1 LGHNT, CDR2 FRNRAP.

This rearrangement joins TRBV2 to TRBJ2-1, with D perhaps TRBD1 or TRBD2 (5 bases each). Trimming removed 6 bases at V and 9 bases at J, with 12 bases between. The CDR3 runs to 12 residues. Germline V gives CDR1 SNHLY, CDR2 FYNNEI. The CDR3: CASRRGVSEQFF. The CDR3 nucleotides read TGTGCCAGCAGACGAGGGGTGAGTGAGCAGTTCTTC.